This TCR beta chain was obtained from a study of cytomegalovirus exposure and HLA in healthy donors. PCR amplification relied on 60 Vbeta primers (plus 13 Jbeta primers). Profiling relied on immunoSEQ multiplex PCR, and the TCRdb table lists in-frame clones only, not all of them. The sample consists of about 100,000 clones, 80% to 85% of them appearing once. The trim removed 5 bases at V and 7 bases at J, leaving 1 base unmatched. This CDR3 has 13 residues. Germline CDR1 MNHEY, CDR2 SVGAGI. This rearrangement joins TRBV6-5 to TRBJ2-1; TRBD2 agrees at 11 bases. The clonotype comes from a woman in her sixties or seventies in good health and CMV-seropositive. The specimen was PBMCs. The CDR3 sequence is CASSPSGRNEQFF. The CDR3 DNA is TGTGCCAGCAGTCCTAGCGGGAGGAATGAGCAGTTCTTC.